The clone carrying this T cell receptor beta chain has just one count. The data were taken from a study of blood T cell repertoires in COVID-19. Study information: The United States, Italy and Spain provided the acute and convalescent COVID-19 samples. PBMCs, B-cell-depleted T cells, or T cells were the source of the cDNA or gDNA that made up the material.

Original analysis: It was from reference gene primer amplification that nucleated cell counts were estimated. TCRdb keeps only in-frame clones here, not all; method: immunoSEQ multiplex PCR. The V and J calls and clone size are taken from that table; D and trimming were inferred from the DNA. The repertoire holds over 100,000 clones, with 80% to 90% as singletons. V shed 6 bases, J shed 7 bases, and the junction held 8 bases outside the gene matches. The CDR3 totals 13 residues. Germline CDR1 reads MNHEY; CDR2 reads SVGEGT. The origin of this receptor is a human donor in a cohort sampled during active COVID-19. Sequencing was carried out using peripheral blood. The rearrangement uses TRBV6-2 or TRBV6-3 and TRBJ1-2; 7 bases agree with TRBD1. The CDR3 spells CASSPLTGTGYTF. CDR3 DNA: TGTGCCAGCAGCCCCCTGACAGGGACTGGCTACACCTTC.